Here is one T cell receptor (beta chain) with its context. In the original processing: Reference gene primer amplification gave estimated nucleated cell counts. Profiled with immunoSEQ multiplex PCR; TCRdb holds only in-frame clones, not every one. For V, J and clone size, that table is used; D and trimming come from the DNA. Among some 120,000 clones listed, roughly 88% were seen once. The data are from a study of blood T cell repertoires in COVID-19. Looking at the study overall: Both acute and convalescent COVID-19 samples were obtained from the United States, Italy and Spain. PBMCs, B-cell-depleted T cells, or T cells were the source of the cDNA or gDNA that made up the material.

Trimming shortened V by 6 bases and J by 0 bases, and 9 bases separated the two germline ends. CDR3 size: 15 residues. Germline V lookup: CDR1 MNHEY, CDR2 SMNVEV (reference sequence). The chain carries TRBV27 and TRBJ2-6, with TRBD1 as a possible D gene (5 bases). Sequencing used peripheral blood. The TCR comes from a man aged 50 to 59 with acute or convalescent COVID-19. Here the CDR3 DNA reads TGTGCCAGCAGGCAAGGGGTCTCTGGGGCCAACGTCCTGACTTTC. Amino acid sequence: CASRQGVSGANVLTF.